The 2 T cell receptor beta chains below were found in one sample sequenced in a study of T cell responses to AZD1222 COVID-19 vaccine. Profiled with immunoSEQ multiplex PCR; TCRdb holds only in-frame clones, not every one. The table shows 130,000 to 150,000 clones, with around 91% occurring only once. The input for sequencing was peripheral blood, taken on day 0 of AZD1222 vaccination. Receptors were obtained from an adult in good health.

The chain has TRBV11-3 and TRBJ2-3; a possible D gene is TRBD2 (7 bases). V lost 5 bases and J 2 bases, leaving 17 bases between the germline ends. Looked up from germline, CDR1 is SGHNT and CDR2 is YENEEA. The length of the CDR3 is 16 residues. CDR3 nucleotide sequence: TGTGCCAGCAGCCCCGGGGGGCAGCCCACCACAGATACGCAGTATTTT. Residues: CASSPGGQPTTDTQYF.

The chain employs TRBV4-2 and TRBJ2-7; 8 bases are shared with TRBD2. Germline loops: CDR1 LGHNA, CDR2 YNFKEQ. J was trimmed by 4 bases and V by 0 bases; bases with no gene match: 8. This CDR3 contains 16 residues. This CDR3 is CASSQDLGSGGYEQYF. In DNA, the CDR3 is TGTGCCAGCAGCCAAGATCTGGGCAGCGGGGGTTACGAGCAGTACTTC.